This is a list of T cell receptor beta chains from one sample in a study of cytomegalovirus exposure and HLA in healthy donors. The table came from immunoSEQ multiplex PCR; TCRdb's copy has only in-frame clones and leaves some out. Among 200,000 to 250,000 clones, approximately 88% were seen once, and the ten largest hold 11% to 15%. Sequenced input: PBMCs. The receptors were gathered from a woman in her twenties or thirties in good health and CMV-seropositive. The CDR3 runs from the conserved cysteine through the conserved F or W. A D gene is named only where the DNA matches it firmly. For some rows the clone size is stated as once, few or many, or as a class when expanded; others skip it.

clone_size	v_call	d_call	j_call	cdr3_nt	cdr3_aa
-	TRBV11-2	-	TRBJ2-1	TGTGCCAGCAGCTTAGCTAGTAATGAGCAGTTCTTC	CASSLASNEQFF
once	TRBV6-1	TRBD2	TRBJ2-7	TGTGCCAGCAGTTCTAGCGGGGTGACCTACGAGCAGTACTTC	CASSSSGVTYEQYF
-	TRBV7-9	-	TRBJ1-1	TGTGCCGGTTCCCTCAGGGGTGGGGCTGACACTGAAGCTTTCTTT	CAGSLRGGADTEAFF
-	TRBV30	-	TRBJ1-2	TGTGCCTGGACAAATTACCAGGGCAGACTATATGGCTACACCTTC	CAWTNYQGRLYGYTF
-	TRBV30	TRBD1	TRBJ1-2	TGTGCCTGGAATGAAGGGGGCGCTGGGGGCTACACCTTC	CAWNEGGAGGYTF
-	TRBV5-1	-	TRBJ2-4	TGCGCCAGCAGCGACGGCGGAATCAAAAACATTCAGTACTTC	CASSDGGIKNIQYF
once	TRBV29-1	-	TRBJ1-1	TGCAGCGTTGCAGGGGACCGGAACACTGAAGCTTTCTTT	CSVAGDRNTEAFF
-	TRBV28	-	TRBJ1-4	TGTGCCAGCAGCGGGGTTAATGAAAAACTGTTTTTT	CASSGVNEKLFF
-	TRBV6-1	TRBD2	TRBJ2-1	TGTGCCAGCAGTGAAGATTCCGGGACTAGCTCCTACAATGAGCAGTTCTTC	CASSEDSGTSSYNEQFF
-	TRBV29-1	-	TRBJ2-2	TGCAGCGTGGTACAGGTTAACACCGGGGAGCTGTTTTTT	CSVVQVNTGELFF
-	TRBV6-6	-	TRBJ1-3	TGTGCCAGCTTGCAGGGAACGAGAAACACCATATATTTT	CASLQGTRNTIYF
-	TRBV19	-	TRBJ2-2	TGTGCCAGTAGTATGAGGACCCCGAACACCGGGGAGCTGTTTTTT	CASSMRTPNTGELFF
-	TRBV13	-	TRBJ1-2	TGTGCCAGCAGCGCCGGGACTGCTGAAGTCTATGGCTACACCTTC	CASSAGTAEVYGYTF
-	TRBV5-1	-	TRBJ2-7	TGCGCCAGCAGCTTGTACGGACTTCAGGGTTTCTCCTACGAGCAGTACTTC	CASSLYGLQGFSYEQYF
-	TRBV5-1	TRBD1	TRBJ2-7	TGCGCCAGCAGCTTGTCCCAGGGGGACTACGAGCAGTACTTC	CASSLSQGDYEQYF
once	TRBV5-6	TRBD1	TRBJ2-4	TGTGCCAGCAGCTTGGTAGGGACAGGGGCCCTTTTAGCCAAAAACATTCAGTACTTC	CASSLVGTGALLAKNIQYF
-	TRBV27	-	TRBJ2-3	TGTGCCAGCAGTTTATCGATCGGCCGGTCCCACACAGATACGCAGTATTTT	CASSLSIGRSHTDTQYF
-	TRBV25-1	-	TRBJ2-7	TGTGCCAGCAGTGGTCATAAGGGTCGGTACGAGCAGTACTTC	CASSGHKGRYEQYF
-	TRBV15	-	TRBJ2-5	TGTGCCACCAGCAGTACGGGAGATAGTCGAGAGACCCAGTACTTC	CATSSTGDSRETQYF
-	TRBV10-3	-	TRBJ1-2	TGTGCCATCAGTGAGACGGGGCAGCTAACTAACTATGGCTACACCTTC	CAISETGQLTNYGYTF
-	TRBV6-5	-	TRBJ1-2	TGTGCCAGCAGTTCCGGGTATAGCAGTGGCTACACCTTC	CASSSGYSSGYTF
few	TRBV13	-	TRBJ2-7	TGTGCCAGCAGTTTAACGGACAGTGACTACGAGCAGTACTTC	CASSLTDSDYEQYF
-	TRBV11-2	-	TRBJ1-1	TGTGCCAGCAGCTCGGCCCCCCGGGGGGGTATGAACACTGAAGCTTTCTTT	CASSSAPRGGMNTEAFF
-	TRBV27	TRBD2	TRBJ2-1	TGTGCCAGCAGACTAGCGGGAGGGGGGAATGAGCAGTTCTTC	CASRLAGGGNEQFF
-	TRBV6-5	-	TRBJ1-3	TGTGCCAGCAGTTACTCCCCCTCTGGAAACACCATATATTTT	CASSYSPSGNTIYF
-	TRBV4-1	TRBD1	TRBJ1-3	TGCGCCAGCAGCCAAGCGGCCCTTAGGGACAGGGGGAACACCATATATTTT	CASSQAALRDRGNTIYF
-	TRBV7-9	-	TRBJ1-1	TGTGCCAGCAGCTTAAGGGAAGTTGAAGCTTTCTTT	CASSLREVEAFF
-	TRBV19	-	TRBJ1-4	TGTGCCAGTACCTCCCGAAGGGCTAATGAAAAACTGTTTTTT	CASTSRRANEKLFF
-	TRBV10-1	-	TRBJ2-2	TGCGCCAGCAGTGTCATTGCTACCGGGGAGCTGTTTTTT	CASSVIATGELFF
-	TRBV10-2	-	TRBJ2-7	TGCGCCAGCAATGCGAACTCCTACGAGCAGTACTTC	CASNANSYEQYF
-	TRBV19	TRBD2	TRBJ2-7	TGTGCCAGTACTAGCGGGCAGACCTACGAGCAGTACTTC	CASTSGQTYEQYF
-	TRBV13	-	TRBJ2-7	TGTGCCAGCAGCTTAGGTTTCCGGGCCTACGAGCAGTACTTC	CASSLGFRAYEQYF
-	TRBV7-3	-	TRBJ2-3	TGTGCCAGCAGCTTAGCACCAACTAGCACAGATACGCAGTATTTT	CASSLAPTSTDTQYF
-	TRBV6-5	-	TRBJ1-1	TGTGCCAGCAGCGGCTTCGACAAAGCTTTCTTT	CASSGFDKAFF
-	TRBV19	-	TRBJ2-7	TGTGCCACCGGTCAGGGGACCTACGAGCAGTACTTC	CATGQGTYEQYF
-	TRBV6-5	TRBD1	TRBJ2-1	TGTGCCAGCAGTTTTAGGGGGCCGAGTGAGCAGTTCTTC	CASSFRGPSEQFF
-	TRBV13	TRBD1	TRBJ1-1	TGTGCCAGCAGCTTCGCGGGGACAGACAACACTGAAGCTTTCTTT	CASSFAGTDNTEAFF
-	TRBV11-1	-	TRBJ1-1	TGTGCCAGCACCGAGGTTAATCTCGGGACTGAAGCTTTCTTT	CASTEVNLGTEAFF
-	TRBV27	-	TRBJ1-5	TGTGCCAGCAGTTTAGGGGCTGGTCAGCCCCAGCATTTT	CASSLGAGQPQHF
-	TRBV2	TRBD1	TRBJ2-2	TGTGCCAGCAGGGGACAGGGGGCGGGTACCGGGGAGCTGTTTTTT	CASRGQGAGTGELFF
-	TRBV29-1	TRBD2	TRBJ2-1	TGCAGCTCCCAGCGGGATAGTGAGCAGTTCTTC	CSSQRDSEQFF
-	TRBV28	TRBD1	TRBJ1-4	TGTGCCAGCAGTCGGACAGGCATTAATGAAAAACTGTTTTTT	CASSRTGINEKLFF
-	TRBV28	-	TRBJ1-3	-	CASSSSSITVSGNTIYF
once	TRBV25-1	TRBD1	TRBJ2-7	TGTGCCAGCGGACCCGACAGGGGGCGGCGGTACGAGCAGTACTTC	CASGPDRGRRYEQYF